The 11 T cell receptor beta chains reported below all come from one sample, sequenced in a study of cytomegalovirus exposure and HLA in healthy donors. This PCR relied on a set of 60 Vbeta primers and 13 Jbeta primers. This table comes from immunoSEQ multiplex PCR, and its TCRdb copy is limited to in-frame clones, with some not included. Of some 140,000 clones listed, roughly three quarters were seen once; the top ten hold approximately 1.6%. Sequenced sample: PBMCs. These receptors were taken from a woman aged 18 to 35 in good health and CMV-seronegative.

The chain has TRBV18 and TRBJ2-7; D is perhaps TRBD1 (6 bases). The CDR3 has 15 amino acids. Trimming took off 1 base at V and 0 bases at J, with 10 bases between the two ends. Germline CDR1 is KGHSH and CDR2 is LQKENI. In DNA, the CDR3 is TGTGCCAGCTCACCACAACAGGGCAGCTCCTACGAGCAGTACTTC. Translation: CASSPQQGSSYEQYF.

The chain has TRBV5-1 and TRBJ1-1, with D hard to call. CDR3 size: 13 residues. Trimming removed 5 bases from V and 1 base from J, with 9 bases in between. Germline V lookup: CDR1 SGHRS, CDR2 YFSETQ. CDR3 region: CASSGGENTEAFF. CDR3 sequence (DNA): TGCGCCAGCAGTGGAGGAGAGAACACTGAAGCTTTCTTT.

This clone occurred a few times. The chain couples TRBV30 to TRBJ1-6; D unclear. Trimming took 5 bases from V and 11 from J, leaving 19 bases between them. The CDR3 sequence is 14 residues long. Germline V lookup: CDR1 GTSNPN, CDR2 SVGIG (reference sequence). DNA of the CDR3: TGTGCCTGGGGCCCCGGCGGGGAAATTACACCCCTCCACTTT. Translating it yields CAWGPGGEITPLHF. Together with reference TRBV30 and TRBJ1-6, the CDR3 gives the full variable domain: SQTIHQWPATLVQPVGSPLSLECTVEGTSNPNLYWYRQAAGRGLQLLFYSVGIGQISSEVPQNLSASRPQDRQFILSSKKLLLSDSGFYLCAWGPGGEITPLHFGNGTRLTVT.

This chain links TRBV4-1 with TRBJ1-1; no clear D. Germline values: CDR1 MGHRA, CDR2 YSYEKL. This CDR3 region has 15 residues. Trimming took off 0 bases at V and 1 base at J, with 9 bases between the two ends. The CDR3 coding sequence is TGCGCCAGCAGCCAAGAGCAGACACCGAACACTGAAGCTTTCTTT. Translation gives CASSQEQTPNTEAFF.

The chain carries TRBV18 and TRBJ2-1, with D possibly matching TRBD2 (5 bases). The V end lost 3 bases, the J end lost 1 base, and 7 bases lay between the germline ends. Per germline, CDR1 KGHSH and CDR2 LQKENI. The CDR3 covers 14 residues. The CDR3 DNA follows: TGTGCCAGCTCACCCGGGGTGTCCTACAATGAGCAGTTCTTC. Protein sequence: CASSPGVSYNEQFF.

Remarks on this clone: One end of the junction varies from germline; a read error may be responsible. The V gene is TRBV29-1, the J gene TRBJ2-2, with TRBD2 matching 10 bases. The germline V gene has CDR1 SQVTM and CDR2 ANQGSEA. The CDR3 is 15 amino acids. As DNA, the CDR3 is TGCAGCGTAAGGGCTAGCGGGGGATTCACCGGGGAGCTGGTTTTT. Encoded protein: CSVRASGGFTGELVF.

This chain connects TRBV11-2 to TRBJ2-3; D may be TRBD2 (6 bases). The germline V gene has CDR1 SGHAT and CDR2 FQNNGV. The CDR3 sequence is 16 residues long. V shed 1 base and J shed 6 bases, with 17 bases lying between them. The DNA for the CDR3 is TGTGCCAGCAGCTTAGCTCTGGCGGGGCAAAGGGATACGCAGTATTTT. This gives the protein CASSLALAGQRDTQYF. The whole variable domain, remainder taken from reference TRBV11-2 and TRBJ2-3, is EAGVAQSPRYKIIEKRQSVAFWCNPISGHATLYWYQQILGQGPKLLIQFQNNGVVDDSQLPKDRFSAERLKGVDSTLKIQPAKLEDSAVYLCASSLALAGQRDTQYFGPGTRLTVL.

The chain uses TRBV7-2 and TRBJ2-5; 7 nucleotides align to TRBD2. Germline CDR1 SGHTA, CDR2 FQGNSA. The CDR3 is 15 residues long. The J segment lost 5 bases and the V segment lost 7 bases, leaving 13 bases of the junction unmatched. CDR3 protein: CASKLSGIGGETQYF. The CDR3 bases are TGTGCCAGCAAATTGAGCGGGATCGGAGGGGAGACCCAGTACTTC.

This chain links TRBV27 with TRBJ1-1; weak D call: TRBD1 (5 bases). There are 13 residues in the CDR3. V lost 6 bases and J 4 bases, leaving 12 bases between the germline ends. In germline, CDR1 is MNHEY, CDR2 SMNVEV (reference sequence). CDR3: CASSRTPSTEAFF. CDR3 bases: TGTGCCAGCAGCCGGACACCTTCCACTGAAGCTTTCTTT.

The chain combines TRBV29-1 with TRBJ1-5; 7 bases match TRBD1. V lost 7 bases, J lost 5 bases, and 8 bases stayed unmatched. In germline, CDR1 is SQVTM, CDR2 ANQGSEA. The CDR3 covers 13 residues. For the CDR3, the DNA is TGCAGCGCAACTACAGGGGTGGATCAGCCCCAGCATTTT. Protein product: CSATTGVDQPQHF.

The chain employs TRBV25-1 and TRBJ2-3; 7 bases agree with TRBD2. The germline CDR1 and CDR2 sequences are MGHDK and SYGVNS. The CDR3 loop spans 17 amino acids. Trimming at V came to 10 bases and at J to 2 bases, leaving 18 bases not matched to a gene. The CDR3 region has the DNA TGTGCCACCTCTGCCCCTTGGGGCGGGAGAACCACAGATACGCAGTATTTT. Protein sequence: CATSAPWGGRTTDTQYF.